This T cell receptor (beta chain) was profiled in a study of a mutant IDH1 vaccine in newly diagnosed glioma (dated by TCRdb to about 2021). With regard to the full study: Patients received eight vaccinations in weeks 1, 3, 5, 7, 11, 15, 19 and 23, corresponding to visits V03 through V10. Vaccination was initiated 4-6 weeks after radiotherapy alone, or concurrently with temozolomide cycles in the chemotherapy-containing groups. Of the approximately 35 treated patients, about 62% were male and around 38% were female, and a mean age of 40.4 years was recorded. Before enrollment, patients had received standard therapy of radiotherapy alone, temozolomide alone, or radiochemotherapy with temozolomide; most received the combination. Peripheral blood was collected at six visits: V03 (baseline), V05, V07, V10, V12 and V13. Longitudinal TCRB deep sequencing was done for some 25 treated patients, wherever samples were available for exploratory analyses.

Library prep was done by the immunoSEQ multiplex PCR assay. Rearranged TCR beta chain sequences were amplified using the hsTCRB Kit according to the manufacturer's protocol. TCRB libraries were sequenced on an Illumina MiSeq. The authors' pipeline ran thus. The proprietary platform of the kit vendor was used for demultiplexing, trimming and gene mapping. This immuneACCESS table, as held by TCRdb, lists in-frame sequences with V and J called but not all clones. Of the missing ones, under half trace to an unresolved V gene in checked studies; the others have no known cause. V and J calls and clone size are given by that table; D and trimming were obtained from the DNA. The sample data list tens of thousands of clones, and approximately 87% of these were observed just once. The leading ten clones occupy about 1.4% of the sample. The full study reports these points: PBMC samples for TCRB deep sequencing were selected based on availability. Changes in the top peripheral T cell clonotypes picked up by TCRB sequencing did not appear to be linked to pseudoprogression. Immune responses induced by the vaccine were seen in 93.3% of patients across multiple MHC alleles. According to the authors, sample limitations meant that analyses of patient blood samples could not be reproduced.

Explained via the paper, the time point label denotes: week 23, last vaccination. A 20-mer mutant IDH1 peptide at 300 micrograms in Montanide made up each vaccine dose, which was injected subcutaneously together with topical imiquimod. All donors had newly diagnosed IDH1-mutant astrocytomas of WHO grade 3 or 4 that showed loss of nuclear ATRX. The samples were drawn from NOA16, a multicentre, single-arm, open-label phase I trial in Germany that tested a mutant IDH1 peptide vaccine in humans for the first time. The DNeasy Blood and Tissue Kit was used to extract genomic DNA from EDTA blood for TCRB sequencing. A remark on this clone: Its antigen target is currently unknown. No per-base quality is available; no much larger clone lies one base away.

The germline V gene (reference sequence) sets CDR1 to LNHDA and CDR2 to SQIVND. Its CDR3 holds 13 amino acids, cysteine through phenylalanine. Only the CDR3 portion is preserved as DNA: 39 bases, with reading frame beginning at the first base. The V end gives up 7 bases and the J end 13 bases, leaving 13 bases in the junction not matched to a gene. The chain joins TRBV19 to TRBJ2-1, and 7 junctional nucleotides match TRBD2. The starting material was PBMCs, obtained from a glioma patient whose treatment included an IDH1 peptide vaccine. The TCR comes from a man aged 35-49 years with glioma. The CDR3 reads as follows: CASTTRGSKNQFF. In nucleotide form, the sequence is TGTGCCAGTACTACGCGCGGGAGTAAAAATCAGTTCTTC.